A selection of T cell receptor beta chains follows, all from one sample in a study of cytomegalovirus exposure and HLA in healthy donors. TCRdb's copy holds only in-frame clones and misses some; the assay was immunoSEQ multiplex PCR. This table holds under 110,000 clones, over 75% found once. Sequenced material: PBMCs. These receptor sequences come from a man between 60 and 75 years old in good health and CMV-seronegative. Both conserved end residues are trimmed from each CDR3.

j_call v_call cdr3_aa
TRBJ1-5 TRBV19 ASRAKQGVIQAQH
TRBJ2-2 TRBV30 AWSVGGLAGTNTGELF
TRBJ1-1 TRBV10-3 AISESEANTEAF
TRBJ1-2 TRBV10-2 ASSDGNPNYGYT
TRBJ1-1 TRBV7-8 ASSLVGGSTEAF
TRBJ2-1 TRBV7-2 ASSLERGSYNEQF
TRBJ2-2 TRBV9 ASSVGRQTSGELF
TRBJ2-7 TRBV7-2 ASSLSRDRGFNEQY
TRBJ1-2 TRBV28 ASSSQGAANYGYT
TRBJ2-3 TRBV9 ASSVRGGGAGTDTQY
TRBJ1-4 TRBV29-1 SVGRGNNEKLF
TRBJ1-6 TRBV6-1 ASSENQSWNSPLH
TRBJ1-2 TRBV6-6 ASNRDRGQGAGGYT